One and the same sample provided the 21 T cell receptor beta chains below, sequenced in a study of T cells in Graves' hyperthyroidism and ophthalmopathy. Amplified regions were TCR beta CDR3 sequences from RNA transcripts. HTBI primers were employed in a first-round RT-PCR of the TCR CDR3. TCRdb reprocessed the multiplex PCR reads via MiXCR and lists one record per CDR3 protein. The table lists approximately 640,000 distinct CDR3 sequences, around 16% of them singletons, with roughly a sixth in the top ten. Sequenced input: blood. The receptor source for this set is a middle-aged man with Graves' hyperthyroidism.

This clonotype was observed many times. The chain's CDR3 is CASSFQRGEHEQYF. CDR3 nucleotides: TGTGCCAGCAGTTTCCAACGCGGGGAACACGAGCAGTACTTC. V gene TRBV6-1 combines with J gene TRBJ2-7, with a possible D match to TRBD2 (6 bases). CDR1 and CDR2 from the germline V gene are MNHNS and SASEGT. The length of the CDR3 is 14 residues. Trimming shortened V by 5 bases and J by 5 bases, and 16 bases separated the two germline ends.

V usage is TRBV20-1 and J usage is TRBJ1-2; 7 nucleotides line up with TRBD1. This CDR3 comprises 15 residues. Germline V gene lookup returns CDR1 DFQATT and CDR2 SNEGSKA (reference sequence). Trimming at V came to 5 bases and at J to 1 base, leaving 10 bases not matched to a gene. Written as DNA, the CDR3 is TGCAGTGCTCCCCGTCGGGACAGCCGTAACTATGGCTACACCTTC. This codes for CSAPRRDSRNYGYTF.

This clonotype was found many times. The rearrangement links TRBV19 to TRBJ1-1, with D unclear. The CDR3 loop spans 12 amino acids. Germline V CDR1 and CDR2: LNHDA, SQIVND (reference sequence). Trimming removed 0 bases at V and 8 bases at J, with 7 bases between. For the CDR3, the DNA is TGTGCCAGTAGTATAGATGAACAGGAAGCTTTCTTT. Its protein is CASSIDEQEAFF.

The genes are TRBV30 and TRBJ2-7, with 10 bases identical to TRBD1. Germline values: CDR1 GTSNPN, CDR2 SVGIG (reference sequence). The CDR3 is 13 amino acids. The trim removed 7 bases at V and 3 bases at J, leaving 6 bases unmatched. CDR3 sequence reads: CAFTGTGVYEQYF. CDR3 bases: TGTGCCTTCACCGGGACAGGGGTCTACGAGCAGTACTTC.

Ten or more counts support this clonotype. The gene calls are TRBV19 and TRBJ2-5, with 13 nucleotides matching TRBD2. Trimming cost V 6 bases and J 1 base; bases outside gene matches: 11. This CDR3 region has 18 residues. CDR1 is LNHDA and CDR2 is SQIVND in the germline V gene (reference sequence). As DNA, the CDR3 is TGTGCCAGTAGCCCCGGACTAGCGGGAGTGGAATTCCAAGAGACCCAGTACTTC. This encodes CASSPGLAGVEFQETQYF.

This clonotype was seen more than once but under ten times. This chain links TRBV7-6 with TRBJ2-7; 14 bases are a match to TRBD2. The CDR3 length is 21 residues. Germline V lookup: CDR1 SGHVS, CDR2 FNYEAQ. After removal of 2 bases from V and 5 bases from J, the junction contained 20 bases not matched to a gene. The CDR3, as DNA: TGTGCCAGCAGCTTATCGGGACTAGCGGGAGTCGGGTATGGGGATTGGGACGAGCAGTACTTC. Its translation: CASSLSGLAGVGYGDWDEQYF.

This clonotype was detected ten times or more. The rearrangement uses TRBV2 and TRBJ2-3; possibly TRBD1 or TRBD2 for D (5 bases each). Germline CDR1 is SNHLY and CDR2 is FYNNEI. The ends were cut back, 0 bases at V and 4 bases at J, with 14 bases in the middle. CDR3 length: 16 residues. CDR3 region: CASSEAWGPTSDTQYF. CDR3 bases: TGTGCCAGCAGTGAAGCGTGGGGACCCACCTCAGATACGCAGTATTTT. The full variable domain, completed using reference TRBV2 and TRBJ2-3, is EPEVTQTPSHQVTQMGQEVILRCVPISNHLYFYWYRQILGQKVEFLVSFYNNEISEKSEIFDDQFSVERPDGSNFTLKIRSTKLEDSAMYFCASSEAWGPTSDTQYFGPGTRLTVL.

Many counts were recorded for this clonotype. The chain couples TRBV28 to TRBJ2-7, with D possibly called TRBD1 or TRBD2 (5 bases each). V lost 8 bases to trimming and J lost 2 bases, with 16 bases between them. Looked up from germline, CDR1 is MDHEN and CDR2 is SYDVKM. CDR3 length equals 14 residues. CDR3 loop: CASVTGTDTYEQYF. The CDR3 nucleotides are TGTGCCAGCGTAACCGGGACGGATACCTACGAGCAGTACTTC.

Concerning this clonotype itself: Germline and junction disagree at one end, which may indicate a read error. The V call is TRBV19, the J call TRBJ2-6, with a tentative D call TRBD1 (6 bases). The germline gives CDR1 LNHDA, CDR2 SQIVND (reference sequence). The CDR3 has 17 residues. CDR3 DNA: TGTGCCAGTAGACCCGCAGGGGCAGGCTCTGGGGCCGACGTCCTGACTTTC. Translated, it gives CASRPAGAGSGADVLTF.

In its sample, this clonotype was seen many times. The V call is TRBV5-1, the J call TRBJ2-3; TRBD2 matches at 8 bases. CDR1 SGHRS and CDR2 YFSETQ come from the germline V gene. With 3 bases clipped from V and 2 bases from J, the junction kept 8 bases outside the gene matches. This CDR3 comprises 16 residues. CDR3 sequence reads: CASSSSGTSPTDTQYF. CDR3 nucleotide sequence: TGCGCCAGCAGCTCCTCCGGGACTAGTCCCACAGATACGCAGTATTTT. The full variable domain, its missing parts supplied by reference TRBV5-1 and TRBJ2-3, is KAGVTQTPRYLIKTRGQQVTLSCSPISGHRSVSWYQQTPGQGLQFLFEYFSETQRNKGNFPGRFSGRQFSNSRSEMNVSTLELGDSALYLCASSSSGTSPTDTQYFGPGTRLTVL.

This clonotype was observed many times. The V gene is TRBV28, the J gene TRBJ2-7; D is undetermined. Germline CDR1 and CDR2: MDHEN and SYDVKM. Trimming left V 4 bases short and J 4 bases short, with 17 bases between. The CDR3 runs to 15 residues. CDR3 nucleotides: TGTGCCAGCAGTTCCCAAACTACCCTCAATTACGAGCAGTACTTC. It codes for CASSSQTTLNYEQYF.

This clonotype was observed at least ten times. The J gene is TRBJ1-1, the V gene TRBV6-2 or TRBV6-3; TRBD1 is a possible D gene (5 bases). The ends were cut back, 5 bases at V and 1 base at J, with 14 bases in the middle. Germline lookup yields CDR1 MNHEY and CDR2 SVGEGT. There are 15 residues in the CDR3. The CDR3 DNA reads as TGTGCCAGCAGTCATCTAGTGGACAAGAACACTGAAGCTTTCTTT. Encoded protein: CASSHLVDKNTEAFF.

This clonotype showed up just a few times. This chain joins TRBV24-1 and TRBJ2-3; TRBD2 matches at 11 bases. The CDR3 is 16 amino acids. Trimming at V came to 3 bases and at J to 4 bases, leaving 5 bases not matched to a gene. The germline CDR1 and CDR2 sequences are KGHDR and SFDVKD. The CDR3 region is CATSDTLAGGSDTQYF. CDR3 nucleotide sequence: TGTGCCACCAGTGATACCCTAGCGGGAGGATCAGATACGCAGTATTTT.

CDR3 DNA: TGCAGCGTCGGGCTAGGAAACACCATATATTTT. This gives the protein CSVGLGNTIYF. The chain recombines TRBV29-1 with TRBJ1-3; D remains unclear. CDR3 length: 11 amino acids. Germline CDR1 is SQVTM and CDR2 is ANQGSEA. Trimming shortened V by 6 bases and J by 4 bases, and 7 bases separated the two germline ends.

This clonotype was seen a handful of times. The chain links TRBV30 to TRBJ2-7; D gene uncertain. CDR1 GTSNPN and CDR2 SVGIG come from the germline V gene (reference sequence). V dropped 0 bases and J dropped 2 bases, with 8 bases sitting between them. CDR3 size: 13 residues. The CDR3 here is CAWSVRHPYEQYF. The CDR3 DNA reads TGTGCCTGGAGTGTGAGACACCCCTACGAGCAGTACTTC.

This clonotype was found a few times. CDR3 in amino acids: CASSVGYRERETQYF. DNA of the CDR3: TGTGCCAGCAGCGTAGGTTACCGGGAGCGAGAGACCCAGTACTTC. The chain combines TRBV9 with TRBJ2-5; the D gene is possibly TRBD2 (6 bases). This CDR3 is 15 amino acids long. Looked up from germline, CDR1 is SGDLS and CDR2 is YYNGEE. Trimming cost V 0 bases and J 4 bases, with 13 bases left between them.

This clonotype was picked up many times. This chain links TRBV20-1 with TRBJ2-7, with TRBD1 matching over 9 bases. V gave up 5 bases and J gave up 2 bases; unmatched junction bases: 4. This CDR3 is 13 amino acids long. Germline-derived CDR1 and CDR2 are DFQATT and SNEGSKA (reference sequence). The CDR3 coding sequence is TGCAGTGCTGCCGGGACAGGGACCTACGAGCAGTACTTC. Protein: CSAAGTGTYEQYF.

This clonotype occurred many times. This sequence joins TRBV13 and TRBJ1-1; D not certain. Trimming stripped 0 bases from V and 4 bases from J, with 6 bases between. Germline-derived CDR1 and CDR2 are PRHDT and FYEKMQ (reference sequence). The CDR3 loop spans 13 amino acids. CDR3 residues: CASSLGWSTEAFF. Written as DNA, the CDR3 is TGTGCCAGCAGCTTAGGTTGGAGCACTGAAGCTTTCTTT.

This clonotype was counted many times. The J gene is TRBJ2-1, the V gene TRBV3-1; the D gene is possibly TRBD2 (6 bases). The germline gives CDR1 LGHDT, CDR2 YNNKEL (reference sequence). The CDR3 is 12 residues long. Trimming pared 1 base from V and 9 bases from J, leaving 7 bases between. The CDR3 DNA follows: TGTGCCAGCAGCCAAGGCGGGACTGAGCAGTTCTTC. It translates to CASSQGGTEQFF.

This clonotype was picked up a small number of times. The chain joins TRBV10-3 to TRBJ2-3, with a possible D match to TRBD1 (5 bases). CDR3 length: 13 amino acids. V lost 4 bases, J lost 5 bases, and 10 bases lay in between. Germline V lookup: CDR1 ENHRY, CDR2 SYGVKD. CDR3 DNA sequence: TGTGCCATCAGTGCTCAACAGGAAGATACGCAGTATTTT. Translated: CAISAQQEDTQYF.

There are many counts of this clonotype. The V call is TRBV12-3 or TRBV12-4, the J call TRBJ1-5; D is uncertain. V lost 5 bases, J lost 7 bases, and 12 bases lay in between. This CDR3 comprises 13 residues. Written as DNA, the CDR3 is TGTGCCAGCAGTGAGGAGGGTTCCCAGCCCCAGCATTTT. This codes for CASSEEGSQPQHF.